The 17 T cell receptor beta chains reported below all come from one sample, sequenced in a study of T cell responses to AZD1222 COVID-19 vaccine. Some clones are missing from TCRdb's copy, which holds only in-frame ones; the method was immunoSEQ multiplex PCR. This sample yields 50,000 or so clones, of which around 80% are seen a single time; approximately 5% belongs to the top ten. The sample here was peripheral blood, taken 28 days after the second AZD1222 dose. The receptors shown here come from an adult who received the AZD1222 COVID-19 vaccine.

Only one count was recorded for this clone. The chain is built from TRBV10-3 and TRBJ2-7, with 9 bases that match TRBD1. V lost 10 bases and J lost 6; bases outside the gene matches: 7. The CDR3 sequence is 12 residues long. Looked up from germline, CDR1 is ENHRY and CDR2 is SYGVKD. The CDR3 sequence: CATAGTGTEQYV. The CDR3, as DNA: TGTGCCACGGCAGGGACAGGGACCGAGCAGTACGTC.

This chain links TRBV28 with TRBJ1-2; D perhaps matches TRBD1 (6 bases). This CDR3 contains 14 residues. Germline CDR1 MDHEN, CDR2 SYDVKM. V dropped 7 bases and J dropped 5 bases, with 17 bases sitting between them. CDR3 DNA: TGTGCCAGCATTCAAGGGGGTGAATTGTATGGCTACACCTTC. It is translated as CASIQGGELYGYTF.

J is TRBJ2-3 and V is TRBV6-5; weak D call: TRBD1 (5 bases). There are 14 residues in the CDR3. V lost 6 bases and J 4 bases, leaving 14 bases between the germline ends. Germline CDR1 MNHEY, CDR2 SVGAGI. Here the CDR3 DNA reads TGTGCCAGCAGCCCCCTCCCAGGGTCAGATACGCAGTATTTT. Amino acids: CASSPLPGSDTQYF.

The chain couples TRBV19 to TRBJ2-2, with unresolved D. The CDR3 consists of 14 residues. V lost 4 bases and J lost 3, with 9 bases in between. CDR1 and CDR2 from the germline V gene are LNHDA and SQIVND (reference sequence). CDR3 sequence: CASSTDWYTGELFF. CDR3 sequence (DNA): TGTGCCAGTAGTACCGACTGGTACACCGGGGAGCTGTTTTTT.

This clone came up once. The chain links TRBV9 to TRBJ2-2, with TRBD2 identical over 7 bases. Germline loops: CDR1 SGDLS, CDR2 YYNGEE. This CDR3 spans 15 amino acids. V gave up 5 bases and J gave up 5 bases; unmatched junction bases: 9. CDR3 coding DNA: TGTGCCAGCAGTCTAGCGGCAACGGGGACCGGGGAGCTGTTTTTT. It specifies CASSLAATGTGELFF.

The chain uses TRBV7-3 and TRBJ1-2, with 11 bases lining up with TRBD1. Germline CDR1 is SGHTA and CDR2 is FQGTGA. J gave up 8 bases and V 5 bases, and 4 bases lay outside the gene matches. The CDR3 loop spans 13 amino acids. CDR3 nucleotide sequence: TGTGCCAGCAGCATGGACAGGGGGCTAGGCTACACCTTC. Its translation: CASSMDRGLGYTF.

This clone was detected a few times. This chain joins TRBV7-9 and TRBJ2-7; 10 bases line up with TRBD1. This CDR3 region has 16 residues. Germline assignment: CDR1 SEHNR and CDR2 FQNEAQ (reference sequence). The V and J ends lost 6 bases and 4 bases, in that order; junction bases with no gene match: 12. The CDR3 nucleotides read TGTGCCAGCAGTTCTCCGGGACAGGGGCTCTCATACGAGCAGTACTTC. Protein product: CASSSPGQGLSYEQYF.

V usage is TRBV29-1 and J usage is TRBJ2-7; possibly TRBD1 for D (6 bases). Trimming took off 7 bases at V and 4 bases at J, with 11 bases between the two ends. CDR3 length: 11 amino acids. Germline V gene lookup returns CDR1 SQVTM and CDR2 ANQGSEA. CDR3 sequence (DNA): TGCAGCGCCGCAGGGGAGTACGAGCAGTACTTC. Translation gives CSAAGEYEQYF.

This rearrangement joins TRBV10-1 to TRBJ2-3; 10 nucleotides align to TRBD2. J lost 2 bases, V lost 8 bases, and 7 bases had no gene match. CDR1 is WNHNN and CDR2 is SYGVQD in the germline V gene (reference sequence). CDR3 length: 15 residues. CDR3: CASGSGGPYTDTQYF. The CDR3 DNA follows: TGCGCCAGCGGTAGCGGGGGGCCCTACACAGATACGCAGTATTTT.

This chain uses TRBV3-1 (or the pseudogene TRBV3-2) with TRBJ1-2, with D hard to call. This CDR3 is 16 amino acids long. V shed 1 base and J shed 0 bases, with 12 bases lying between them. The germline CDR1 and CDR2 sequences are LGHDT and YNNKEL (reference sequence). This CDR3 is CASSQGSGDPNYGYTF. The DNA for the CDR3 is TGTGCCAGCAGCCAAGGTAGCGGGGATCCTAACTATGGCTACACCTTC.

This rearrangement joins TRBV7-2 to TRBJ1-3; D not certain. The germline V and J ends were trimmed by 11 bases and 4 bases, with 15 bases remaining between them. Germline V gene sequence: CDR1 SGHTA, CDR2 FQGNSA. The CDR3 has 13 amino acids. CDR3 loop: CASGGGIGNTIYF. DNA of the CDR3: TGTGCCTCAGGAGGAGGGATAGGAAACACCATATATTTT.

The chain is built from TRBV3-1 (or the pseudogene TRBV3-2) and TRBJ1-2; D unclear. The germline V gene has CDR1 LGHDT and CDR2 YNNKEL (reference sequence). CDR3 length: 15 amino acids. V was cut by 1 base and J by 2 bases, with 11 bases left in between. DNA of the CDR3: TGTGCCAGCAGCCAAGTTGGGCAGCCCAACTATGGCTACACCTTC. Amino acid sequence: CASSQVGQPNYGYTF.

This clone appeared a single time. The CDR3 region is CASSERYEQYF. The CDR3 DNA reads as TGTGCCAGCAGTGAACGCTACGAGCAGTACTTC. The chain has TRBV2 and TRBJ2-7; no clear D. The CDR3 is made up of 11 amino acids. Germline V gene data show CDR1 as SNHLY and CDR2 as FYNNEI. With 2 bases removed from V and 3 bases from J, the gap between germline ends came to 2 bases.

The rearrangement links TRBV9 to TRBJ1-2; 9 nucleotides match TRBD1. The CDR3 is made up of 16 amino acids. Germline lookup yields CDR1 SGDLS and CDR2 YYNGEE. Losses at the gene ends were 4 bases for V and 4 bases for J; bases not matched to a gene: 11. The CDR3 sequence: CASSSGGGQGSYGYTF. CDR3 nucleotides: TGTGCCAGCAGCTCTGGCGGGGGACAGGGAAGCTATGGCTACACCTTC.

The table lists this clone with a count of one. J is TRBJ2-1 and V is TRBV7-3; TRBD2 agrees at 8 bases. Germline CDR1 is SGHTA and CDR2 is FQGTGA. Trimming at V came to 4 bases and at J to 6 bases, leaving 8 bases not matched to a gene. CDR3 length equals 15 residues. The CDR3 spells CASSSPGTSVNEQFF. The CDR3 DNA is TGTGCCAGCAGCTCCCCCGGGACTAGTGTCAATGAGCAGTTCTTC.

This clone was counted once. This sequence joins TRBV3-1 (or the pseudogene TRBV3-2) and TRBJ1-5; TRBD1 might be the D (6 bases). This CDR3 is 14 amino acids long. V lost 1 base and J 5 bases, leaving 9 bases between the germline ends. Germline loops: CDR1 LGHDT, CDR2 YNNKEL (reference sequence). CDR3 coding DNA: TGTGCCAGCAGCCAAGTGGCAGGGGATCAGCCCCAGCATTTT. Its protein product is CASSQVAGDQPQHF.

The chain combines TRBV5-1 with TRBJ2-1, with 9 bases fitting TRBD2. The ends lost 1 base at V and 4 bases at J; junction bases unmatched: 3. This CDR3 is built from 15 residues. Germline V lookup: CDR1 SGHRS, CDR2 YFSETQ. In nucleotides, the CDR3 is TGCGCCAGCAGCTTGAATAGCGGGAGATACAATGAGCAGTTCTTC. It yields the protein CASSLNSGRYNEQFF.